The 26 T cell receptor beta chains presented below share a single source sample, sequenced in a study of Ad26.COV2.S vaccination and SARS-CoV-2 variants. Generated by immunoSEQ multiplex PCR, the TCRdb table keeps only in-frame clones and is missing some. Counted here are about 470,000 clones, 90% occurring once; the ten biggest clones make up around 4.5%. Treatment noted: some 19 received Ad26.COV2.S at low or high dose, single or two shots; 5 received placebo; per-sample allocation not given. Day 63 after the first injection of vaccine or placebo was the sampling time. The material was peripheral blood, obtained in a trial of Ad26.COV2.S vaccine versus placebo. Every receptor here comes from a person aged 18-65 years who received the Ad26.COV2.S COVID-19 vaccine or a placebo.

J is TRBJ1-1 and V is TRBV7-2; maybe TRBD1 (6 bases). V was clipped by 5 bases and J by 1 base, with 8 bases between them. There are 13 residues in the CDR3. The germline gives CDR1 SGHTA, CDR2 FQGNSA. This chain's CDR3 is CASSQQGNTEAFF. DNA for the CDR3: TGTGCCAGCAGCCAACAGGGGAACACTGAAGCTTTCTTT. Supplemented by reference TRBV7-2 and TRBJ1-1, the full variable domain reads GAGVSQSPSNKVTEKGKDVELRCDPISGHTALYWYRQSLGQGLEFLIYFQGNSAPDKSGLPSDRFSAERTGGSVSTLTIQRTQQEDSAVYLCASSQQGNTEAFFGQGTRLTVV.

J is TRBJ2-1 and V is TRBV7-2, with D perhaps TRBD1 (5 bases). Germline CDR1 is SGHTA and CDR2 is FQGNSA. V lost 3 bases, J lost 10 bases, and 10 bases lay in between. The CDR3 runs to 12 residues. For the CDR3, the DNA is TGTGCCAGCAGCTTCGACTGGGGCGAGCAGTTCTTC. It encodes CASSFDWGEQFF.

A note on this clone: Other DNA sequences from this sample encode an identical CDR3 as well. The V gene is TRBV5-4, the J gene TRBJ2-1; D could derive from TRBD1 or TRBD2 (5 bases each). V lost 1 base and J 0 bases, leaving 8 bases between the germline ends. Germline V lookup: CDR1 SGHNT, CDR2 YYREEE (reference sequence). The CDR3 totals 15 residues. For the CDR3, the DNA is TGTGCCAGCAGCTTGAGTGGGGGCTCCTACAATGAGCAGTTCTTC. Amino acid sequence: CASSLSGGSYNEQFF.

This chain links TRBV19 with TRBJ2-5; D perhaps matches TRBD1 (5 bases). The CDR3 sequence is 16 residues long. The germline V gene encodes CDR1 LNHDA and CDR2 SQIVND (reference sequence). Between the trimmed V and J ends, which lost 3 bases and 3 bases, there was a span of 17 bases. CDR3 amino acids: CASSIEVLVGEETQYF. The CDR3 DNA reads as TGTGCCAGTAGTATCGAGGTATTGGTAGGGGAAGAGACCCAGTACTTC. The full variable domain, completed using reference TRBV19 and TRBJ2-5, is DGGITQSPKYLFRKEGQNVTLSCEQNLNHDAMYWYRQDPGQGLRLIYYSQIVNDFQKGDIAEGYSVSREKKESFPLTVTSAQKNPTAFYLCASSIEVLVGEETQYFGPGTRLLVL.

The chain uses TRBV19 and TRBJ1-2; 8 bases agree with TRBD1. J lost 3 bases, V lost 10 bases, and 13 bases had no gene match. CDR1 and CDR2 (germline): LNHDA, SQIVND (reference sequence). The CDR3 runs to 15 residues. In nucleotides, the CDR3 is TGTGCCACGCGCCCAGGGACAGGACCTCACTATGGCTACACCTTC. Protein product: CATRPGTGPHYGYTF.

V and J are TRBV11-2 and TRBJ2-7; 7 bases align to TRBD2. V was pared by 4 bases and J by 2 bases, with 5 bases of the junction left unmatched. The germline V gene has CDR1 SGHAT and CDR2 FQNNGV. The CDR3 length is 14 residues. The CDR3 DNA reads as TGTGCCAGCAGCTACGGGACTACCACCTACGAGCAGTACTTC. Amino acids: CASSYGTTTYEQYF.

Details on this clone: One end of the junction is discordant with germline, which a read error may explain. The gene calls are TRBV3-1 (or the pseudogene TRBV3-2) and TRBJ1-5; a possible D gene is TRBD1 (5 bases). Germline V lookup: CDR1 LGHDT, CDR2 YNNKEL (reference sequence). The CDR3 covers 13 residues. CDR3 region: CASSDTGNHPQHF. The CDR3 DNA follows: TGTGCCAGCAGCGACACAGGAAATCATCCCCAGCATTTT.

The chain has TRBV11-1 and TRBJ2-1; the match to TRBD2 covers 13 bases. Per germline, CDR1 SGHAT and CDR2 FQDESV (reference sequence). The trim removed 5 bases at V and 6 bases at J, leaving 1 base unmatched. The CDR3 sequence is 14 residues long. The CDR3 nucleotides are TGTGCCAGCAGCGGGACTAGCGGGGTCAATGAGCAGTTCTTC. Protein: CASSGTSGVNEQFF. The full variable domain, in which reference TRBV11-1 and TRBJ2-1 provide the parts outside the CDR3, is EAEVAQSPRYKITEKSQAVAFWCDPISGHATLYWYRQILGQGPELLVQFQDESVVDDSQLPKDRFSAERLKGVDSTLKIQPAELGDSAMYLCASSGTSGVNEQFFGPGTRLTVL.

This chain uses TRBV9 with TRBJ1-6; no definite D call. The CDR3 has 16 amino acids. The ends were cut back, 4 bases at V and 8 bases at J, with 19 bases in the middle. The germline gives CDR1 SGDLS, CDR2 YYNGEE. Written as DNA, the CDR3 is TGTGCCAGCAGCCAAGACGCTATTTCAGCCTATTCACCCCTCCACTTT. Amino acid sequence: CASSQDAISAYSPLHF.

This chain uses TRBV5-8 with TRBJ1-5; 7 bases are a match to TRBD1. CDR3 length: 15 residues. The V segment lost 5 bases and the J segment 3 bases; nucleotides outside the gene matches: 8. Germline values: CDR1 SGHTS, CDR2 YDEGEE. CDR3 DNA sequence: TGTGCCAGCAGATTCGGACAGGCACCCAATCAGCCCCAGCATTTT. The encoded protein is CASRFGQAPNQPQHF.

J is TRBJ2-2 and V is TRBV5-1; D possibly uses TRBD1 or TRBD2 (5 bases each). There are 14 residues in the CDR3. Per the germline V gene, CDR1 is SGHRS and CDR2 is YFSETQ. Trimming left V 2 bases short and J 2 bases short, with 7 bases between. The CDR3 is CASSFGDNTGELFF. Here the CDR3 DNA reads TGCGCCAGCAGCTTCGGGGACAACACCGGGGAGCTGTTTTTT.

The chain recombines TRBV9 with TRBJ1-3, with D tentatively TRBD1 (6 bases). V dropped 0 bases and J dropped 4 bases, with 11 bases sitting between them. Germline loops: CDR1 SGDLS, CDR2 YYNGEE. The CDR3 has 15 residues. This CDR3 reads CASSVAGAQGNTIYF. As DNA, the CDR3 is TGTGCCAGCAGCGTAGCAGGGGCTCAAGGAAACACCATATATTTT.

The chain recombines TRBV5-4 with TRBJ1-2; 7 bases agree with TRBD1. Germline assignment: CDR1 SGHNT and CDR2 YYREEE (reference sequence). This CDR3 comprises 14 residues. V shed 4 bases, J shed 8 bases, and the junction held 11 bases outside the gene matches. The CDR3 sequence: CASSIRTGLGGYTF. For the CDR3, the DNA is TGTGCCAGCAGCATCCGGACAGGTCTAGGAGGCTACACCTTC.

This chain joins TRBV6-1 and TRBJ2-3; possibly TRBD1 or TRBD2 for D (5 bases each). With 2 bases removed from V and 3 bases from J, the gap between germline ends came to 12 bases. The CDR3 loop spans 15 amino acids. CDR1 is MNHNS and CDR2 is SASEGT in the germline V gene. In nucleotides, the CDR3 is TGTGCCAGCAGTGAAATTGGGGGTCCAACAGATACGCAGTATTTT. This sequence encodes CASSEIGGPTDTQYF.

The genes are TRBV27 and TRBJ2-1, with 9 bases aligning to TRBD2. V was clipped by 2 bases and J by 7 bases; unmatched bases: 6. There are 15 residues in the CDR3. Germline loops: CDR1 MNHEY, CDR2 SMNVEV (reference sequence). CDR3 coding DNA: TGTGCCAGCAGTTTACCTAGCGGGATGAGGAATGAGCAGTTCTTC. Its protein product is CASSLPSGMRNEQFF.

This chain uses TRBV19 with TRBJ2-1, with D possibly being TRBD1 (6 bases). The germline V gene has CDR1 LNHDA and CDR2 SQIVND (reference sequence). Trimming left V 4 bases short and J 0 bases short, with 13 bases between. The CDR3 is made up of 16 amino acids. For the CDR3, the DNA is TGTGCCAGTAGTAACAGGGCAGCCGGCTCCTACAATGAGCAGTTCTTC. Translating gives CASSNRAAGSYNEQFF.

This sequence joins TRBV28 and TRBJ2-7; D not resolved. This CDR3 region has 11 residues. Germline loops: CDR1 MDHEN, CDR2 SYDVKM. V was pared by 8 bases and J by 0 bases, with 5 bases between. The CDR3 DNA is TGTGCCAGCGGCATCTCCTACGAGCAGTACTTC. Translating gives CASGISYEQYF.

The chain recombines TRBV2 with TRBJ2-1; 10 bases agree with TRBD2. V trimming: 4 bases; J trimming: 10 bases; junction bases outside the gene matches: 7. The germline CDR1 and CDR2 sequences are SNHLY and FYNNEI. There are 14 residues in the CDR3. DNA of the CDR3: TGTGCCAGCAGTGGACTAGCGGGTTATTGGGAGCAGTTCTTC. This gives the protein CASSGLAGYWEQFF.

The gene calls are TRBV9 and TRBJ2-2; D is unresolved. This CDR3 is 14 amino acids long. V lost 0 bases, J lost 5 bases, and 8 bases lay in between. CDR1 is SGDLS and CDR2 is YYNGEE in the germline V gene. The CDR3 DNA follows: TGTGCCAGCAGCGTAGATGAGAGAACCGGGGAGCTGTTTTTT. This sequence encodes CASSVDERTGELFF.

This clone was seen many times. The J gene is TRBJ1-2, the V gene TRBV7-3; 10 nucleotides agree with TRBD1. The junction had 7 bases not matched to a gene; V was cut back by 3 bases and J by 6 bases. The CDR3 loop spans 15 amino acids. Germline V lookup: CDR1 SGHTA, CDR2 FQGTGA. CDR3 nucleotide sequence: TGTGCCAGCAGCTTTGCGGGACAGGGGAGCCATGGCTACACCTTC. It encodes CASSFAGQGSHGYTF.

V usage is TRBV18 and J usage is TRBJ2-5, with 9 bases matching TRBD2. The germline CDR1 and CDR2 sequences are KGHSH and LQKENI. The CDR3 contains 15 residues. J was trimmed by 4 bases and V by 3 bases; bases with no gene match: 6. The CDR3 sequence is CASSPVAGAPETQYF. The CDR3 coding sequence is TGTGCCAGCTCACCCGTAGCGGGAGCCCCAGAGACCCAGTACTTC.

The CDR3 loop is CSAGQDSYEQYF. CDR3 nucleotide sequence: TGCAGCGCTGGACAAGACTCCTACGAGCAGTACTTC. This chain joins TRBV29-1 and TRBJ2-7, with a weak D call TRBD1 (5 bases). This CDR3 is 12 amino acids long. Looked up from germline, CDR1 is SQVTM and CDR2 is ANQGSEA. The V end lost 7 bases, the J end lost 0 bases, and 10 bases lay between the germline ends.

The V call is TRBV19, the J call TRBJ1-5, with 8 bases lining up with TRBD1. V lost 5 bases and J lost 6; bases outside the gene matches: 18. Looked up from germline, CDR1 is LNHDA and CDR2 is SQIVND (reference sequence). The length of the CDR3 is 18 residues. CDR3 amino acids: CASSPRGVGGTGGQPQHF. The CDR3 DNA follows: TGTGCCAGTAGTCCTCGAGGGGTAGGAGGGACAGGAGGTCAGCCCCAGCATTTT.

The genes are TRBV2 and TRBJ2-7; D perhaps matches TRBD1 (6 bases). From germline, CDR1 is SNHLY and CDR2 FYNNEI. V was pared by 0 bases and J by 3 bases, with 12 bases between. The CDR3 has 15 residues. CDR3 sequence: CASSEARQASYEQYF. The CDR3 DNA sequence: TGTGCCAGCAGTGAAGCAAGACAGGCAAGCTACGAGCAGTACTTC.

The chain joins TRBV7-2 to TRBJ2-5; TRBD2 matches 12 bases. Germline values: CDR1 SGHTA, CDR2 FQGNSA. The V segment lost 5 bases and the J segment 4 bases; nucleotides outside the gene matches: 8. This CDR3 is built from 16 residues. As DNA, the CDR3 is TGTGCCAGCAGCCTTCGACTAGCGGGAGATAGAGAGACCCAGTACTTC. Translation: CASSLRLAGDRETQYF.

The sample holds a few counts of this clone. The chain carries TRBV19 and TRBJ1-5; 7 bases match TRBD1. This CDR3 is 17 amino acids long. Germline lookup yields CDR1 LNHDA and CDR2 SQIVND (reference sequence). Unmatched junction bases numbered 15, after V lost 5 bases and J lost 5 bases. For the CDR3, the DNA is TGTGCCAGTAGTGTCCTTACAGGAGGGAGGGGGCATCAGCCCCAGCATTTT. Its translation: CASSVLTGGRGHQPQHF.